The source of this TCR beta chain is a study of T cell changes during pregnancy in multiple sclerosis. After removal of 0 bases from V and 3 bases from J, the junction contained 3 bases not matched to a gene. The length of the CDR3 is 15 residues. The germline CDR1 and CDR2 sequences are KGHSH and LQKENI. Data came from immunoSEQ multiplex PCR; TCRdb stores just in-frame clones and leaves some out. Of 50,000 to 60,000 clones in the sample, approximately 90% are singletons; the top ten hold 0.5% to 0.75%. The specimen was CD4+ T cells from peripheral blood mononuclear cells, collected in the first trimester of pregnancy. The V call is TRBV18, the J call TRBJ2-5, with TRBD2 identical over 8 bases. This receptor was identified in a female donor with multiple sclerosis, enrolled in a pregnancy study. In DNA, the CDR3 is TGTGCCAGCTCACCACCGGGACTAGTTAAAGAGACCCAGTACTTC. It codes for CASSPPGLVKETQYF. The full variable domain, in which reference TRBV18 and TRBJ2-5 provide the parts outside the CDR3, is NAGVMQNPRHLVRRRGQEARLRCSPMKGHSHVYWYRQLPEEGLKFMVYLQKENIIDESGMPKERFSAEFPKEGPSILRIQQVVRGDSAAYFCASSPPGLVKETQYFGPGTRLLVL.